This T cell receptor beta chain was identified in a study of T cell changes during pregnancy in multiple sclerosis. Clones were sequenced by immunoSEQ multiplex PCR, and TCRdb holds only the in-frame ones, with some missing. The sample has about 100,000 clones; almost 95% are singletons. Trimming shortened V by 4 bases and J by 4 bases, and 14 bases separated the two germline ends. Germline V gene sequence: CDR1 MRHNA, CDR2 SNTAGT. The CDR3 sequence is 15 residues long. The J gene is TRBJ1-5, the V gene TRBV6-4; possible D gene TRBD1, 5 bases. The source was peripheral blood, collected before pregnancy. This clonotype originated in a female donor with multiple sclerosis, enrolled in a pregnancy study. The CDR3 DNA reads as TGTGCCAGCAGTGCCCAGGGAGGTCCGAATCAGCCCCAGCATTTT. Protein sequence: CASSAQGGPNQPQHF.